This T cell receptor (beta chain) was recovered during a study of a mutant IDH1 vaccine in newly diagnosed glioma. Study summary: Treated individuals were about 60% male and around 38% female, averaging roughly 40 years of age. Most patients had radiochemotherapy with temozolomide before enrollment; others had one alone. Broader study findings: No link was apparently found between pseudoprogression and changes in top peripheral T cell clonotypes.

The germline gives CDR1 SGDLS, CDR2 YYNGEE. This CDR3 is built from 13 residues. Between the trimmed V and J ends, which lost 0 bases and 0 bases, there was a span of 1 base. Assay: immunoSEQ multiplex PCR; the TCRdb copy retains only in-frame clones and omits some. The table includes about 68,000 clones, about four fifths detected once. Note on this clone: As yet, its antigen is unknown. The same CDR3 can be traced to other DNA sequences in this sample.

Time point indicated: week 35, safety follow-up. The content of each vaccine dose was 300 ug of mutant IDH1 20-mer peptide, and topical imiquimod accompanied it. The donors' diagnosis was new WHO grade 3 or 4 astrocytoma that was IDH1-mutant and ATRX-lost. The clonotype was recovered from a man aged 18-30 years with glioma. The source material was PBMCs, sampled from a glioma patient whose treatment included an IDH1 peptide vaccine. The chain links TRBV9 to TRBJ1-5, with D uncertain. The CDR3 sequence: CASSVGSNQPQHF. In DNA, the CDR3 is TGTGCCAGCAGCGTAGGTAGCAATCAGCCCCAGCATTTT.